Listed below are T cell receptor beta chains from one sample, sequenced in a study of T cells in Graves' hyperthyroidism and ophthalmopathy. TCRdb re-called the multiplex PCR reads with MiXCR, one entry per CDR3 protein. Here the sample spans more than 300,000 distinct CDR3 sequences, roughly 17% being singletons. The sample consisted of blood. These receptors were collected from a woman aged 25 to 39 with Graves' hyperthyroidism that later progressed to Graves' ophthalmopathy. Each CDR3 is given with its conserved first and last residue. The D gene is left open where the match is weak. Size is stated for part of the rows, as once, few or many counts, or as a class when the clone is expanded.

TRBD1 | TRBJ2-5 | many | TRBV18 | TGTGCCAGCTCACCACCGGGACAGGGACAAGAGACCCAGTACTTC | CASSPPGQGQETQYF
TRBD2 | TRBJ2-2 | many | TRBV29-1 | TGCAGCGTTGCTGGACTAGCCGGGGAGCTGTTTTTT | CSVAGLAGELFF
TRBD1 | TRBJ1-5 | many | TRBV5-1 | TGCGCCAGCAGCTTGTGGGGACAGGGGAATCAGCCCCAGCATTTT | CASSLWGQGNQPQHF
. | TRBJ1-2 | few | TRBV4-1 | TGCGCCAGCAGCCAAGAAGGGGCAGGGCGCGGCTACACCTTC | CASSQEGAGRGYTF
. | TRBJ2-1 | many | TRBV11-3 | TGTGCCAGCAGCTTAGGAACGAGGGCCGGTCTGGATGAGCAGTTCTTC | CASSLGTRAGLDEQFF
. | TRBJ1-5 | . | TRBV6-2/TRBV6-3 | TGTGCCAGCAGTCGCTCCAATTTGAATCAGCCCCAGCATTTT | CASSRSNLNQPQHF
. | TRBJ2-3 | many | TRBV7-9 | TGTGCCAGCAGCTTAGTCGTGACAGCAGATACGCAGTATTTT | CASSLVVTADTQYF
TRBD2 | TRBJ2-1 | many | TRBV10-2 | TGCGCCAGCACAACGGGACTAGCGGGGAACAATGAGCAGTTCTTC | CASTTGLAGNNEQFF
. | TRBJ2-1 | many | TRBV28 | TGTGCCAGCAGTTTATTTGGGGGGGCGCGCAATGAGCAGTTCTTC | CASSLFGGARNEQFF
TRBD2 | TRBJ2-1 | many | TRBV12-3/TRBV12-4 | TGTGCCAGCAGTGGGACTAGCGGGAGTCAGGCGAATGAGCAGTTCTTC | CASSGTSGSQANEQFF
TRBD1 | TRBJ1-2 | . | TRBV11-2 | TGTACCAGCAGCCCGAACCCGACAGGGGGGCACTCTGGCTACACCTTC | CTSSPNPTGGHSGYTF
TRBD1 | TRBJ2-7 | many | TRBV20-1 | TGCAGTGCTAGAGCCCCCCGACAGGGAAGGAGCCTCGAGCAGTACTTC | CSARAPRQGRSLEQYF
. | TRBJ1-2 | few | TRBV2 | TGTGCCAGCAGTTCCCACAGCGGAAGCACCTATGGCTACACCTTC | CASSSHSGSTYGYTF
TRBD2 | TRBJ2-1 | . | TRBV6-4 | TGTGCCAGCGCCCCCCGGGCTAGCGGGAGCCACAATGAGCAGTTCTTC | CASAPRASGSHNEQFF
TRBD1 | TRBJ2-5 | many | TRBV6-1 | TGTGCCAGCAGTTGGGGACAGGGGGGTTCAGGGGGGACCCAGTACTTC | CASSWGQGGSGGTQYF
. | TRBJ1-2 | . | TRBV6-5 | TGTGCCAGCAGTTACCATAGCAGGGGAGAACTTGGCTACACCTTC | CASSYHSRGELGYTF
. | TRBJ2-7 | few | TRBV4-1 | TGCGCCAGCAGCCAAGGAGGGGTAACCTACGAGCAGTACTTC | CASSQGGVTYEQYF
TRBD2 | TRBJ2-1 | many | TRBV27 | TGTGCCAGCAGTTTCGCGGGACTAGCGTCGTCCTACAATGAGCAGTTCTTC | CASSFAGLASSYNEQFF